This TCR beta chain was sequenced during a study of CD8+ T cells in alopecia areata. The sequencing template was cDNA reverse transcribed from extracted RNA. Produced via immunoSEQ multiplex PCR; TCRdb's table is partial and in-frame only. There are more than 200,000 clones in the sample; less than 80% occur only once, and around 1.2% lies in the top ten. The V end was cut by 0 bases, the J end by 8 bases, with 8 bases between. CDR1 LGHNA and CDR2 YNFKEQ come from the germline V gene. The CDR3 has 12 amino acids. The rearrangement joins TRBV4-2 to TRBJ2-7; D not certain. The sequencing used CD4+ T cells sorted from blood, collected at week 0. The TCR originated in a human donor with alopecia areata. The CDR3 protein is CASSQEGRQQYF. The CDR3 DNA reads TGTGCCAGCAGCCAAGAAGGGCGGCAGCAGTACTTC.